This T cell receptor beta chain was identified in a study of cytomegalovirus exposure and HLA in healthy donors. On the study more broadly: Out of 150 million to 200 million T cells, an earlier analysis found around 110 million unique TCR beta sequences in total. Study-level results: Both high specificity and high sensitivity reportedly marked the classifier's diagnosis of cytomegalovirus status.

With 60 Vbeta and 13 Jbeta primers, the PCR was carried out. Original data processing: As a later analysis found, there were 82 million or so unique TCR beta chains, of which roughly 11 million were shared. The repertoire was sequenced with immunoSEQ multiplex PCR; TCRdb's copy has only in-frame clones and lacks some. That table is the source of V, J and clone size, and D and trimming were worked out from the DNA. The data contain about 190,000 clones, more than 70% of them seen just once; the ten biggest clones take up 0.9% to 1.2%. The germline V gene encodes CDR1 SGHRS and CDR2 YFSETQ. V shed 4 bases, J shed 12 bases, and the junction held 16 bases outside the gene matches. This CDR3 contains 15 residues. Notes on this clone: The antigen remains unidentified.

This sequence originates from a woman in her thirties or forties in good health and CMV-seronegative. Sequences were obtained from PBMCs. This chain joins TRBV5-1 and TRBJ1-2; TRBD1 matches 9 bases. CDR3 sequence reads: CASSPRHGTGMTHTF. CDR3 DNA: TGCGCCAGCAGCCCGCGCCATGGGACAGGGATGACTCACACCTTC.